This passage covers 4 T cell receptor beta chains from one sample sequenced in a study of patients and donors after allogeneic stem cell transplantation. One entry per CDR3 protein, called by TCRdb with MiXCR from the RT-PCR reads. The sample gives about 160,000 distinct CDR3 sequences, approximately 35% of which show up once; about 50% is in the top ten. Sequencing input: blood, either unsorted or a sorted T cell fraction (not recorded which). The receptors were sampled from a human donor who was either an allogeneic HSCT recipient or a stem cell or donor lymphocyte infusion donor (not recorded which). It is not recorded whose cells these are; they may come from a transplant donor.

The V gene is TRBV9, the J gene TRBJ1-6, with D hard to call. CDR3 length equals 14 residues. The V gene's germline CDR1 is SGDLS and CDR2 YYNGEE. Deletions cut 3 bases from V and 10 bases from J, with 14 bases between. CDR3 nucleotides: TGTGCCAGCAGCGCGCCCCCGGTAGGGTCACCCCTCCACTTT. This gives the protein CASSAPPVGSPLHF. Drawing the rest from reference TRBV9 and TRBJ1-6, the complete variable domain is DSGVTQTPKHLITATGQRVTLRCSPRSGDLSVYWYQQSLDQGLQFLIQYYNGEERAKGNILERFSAQQFPDLHSELNLSSLELGDSALYFCASSAPPVGSPLHFGNGTRLTVT.

This clonotype came up a few times. In DNA form, the CDR3 reads TGTGCCAGCTCACCACGGGGGTCGGGGACCGGCAATCAGCCCCAGCATTTT. Protein: CASSPRGSGTGNQPQHF. The genes are TRBV18 and TRBJ1-5; tentatively, D is TRBD1 (5 bases). Trimming removed 1 base from V and 2 bases from J, with 15 bases in between. CDR3 length equals 17 residues. The germline V gene encodes CDR1 KGHSH and CDR2 LQKENI.

V and J are TRBV4-1 and TRBJ2-1, with a tentative D call TRBD2 (6 bases). V was clipped by 1 base and J by 0 bases, with 7 bases between them. CDR1 and CDR2 from the germline V gene are MGHRA and YSYEKL. CDR3 size: 15 residues. DNA of the CDR3: TGCGCCAGCAGCCAAGCAGCGGGCTCCTACAATGAGCAGTTCTTC. Residues: CASSQAAGSYNEQFF.

This clonotype was observed a few times. V usage is TRBV12-3 or TRBV12-4 and J usage is TRBJ1-6, with D possibly being TRBD1 (5 bases). The CDR3 consists of 15 residues. Trimming stripped 8 bases from V and 8 bases from J, with 19 bases between. Written as DNA, the CDR3 is TGTGCCAGCGCCGCGTTGAGGGGCCGGTATTCACCCCTCCACTTT. Amino acid sequence: CASAALRGRYSPLHF.